What follows are 16 T cell receptor beta chains derived from one specimen sequenced in a study of T cell responses to AZD1222 COVID-19 vaccine. Repertoires were generated with immunoSEQ multiplex PCR, while TCRdb's copy carries only in-frame clones and drops some. In the table there are 130,000 to 150,000 clones, more than 85% of which are singletons. The material sequenced was peripheral blood, taken on day 0 of AZD1222 vaccination. These receptors were taken from an adult in good health.

The rearrangement uses TRBV2 and TRBJ2-5; D is uncertain. CDR1 is SNHLY and CDR2 is FYNNEI in the germline V gene. The CDR3 covers 12 residues. V lost 0 bases and J lost 4, with 3 bases in between. The DNA for the CDR3 is TGTGCCAGCAGTGAAGCGGGAGAGACCCAGTACTTC. Translated: CASSEAGETQYF.

V usage is TRBV20-1 and J usage is TRBJ1-2, with D perhaps matching TRBD1 (5 bases). This CDR3 contains 13 residues. Germline V gives CDR1 DFQATT, CDR2 SNEGSKA (reference sequence). V gave up 3 bases and J gave up 2 bases, with 10 bases separating them. Here the CDR3 DNA reads TGCAGTGCTAGTAGGGGTCAGAACTATGGCTACACCTTC. This encodes CSASRGQNYGYTF.

The chain carries TRBV2 and TRBJ1-5; TRBD1 matches 9 bases. Germline-derived CDR1 and CDR2 are SNHLY and FYNNEI. V lost 3 bases and J lost 6; bases outside the gene matches: 3. The CDR3 is 14 amino acids. The CDR3 coding sequence is TGTGCCAGCAGTGAGAGGACAGGGGTTCAGCCCCAGCATTTT. The encoded protein is CASSERTGVQPQHF.

This sequence joins TRBV10-1 and TRBJ2-1; 10 nucleotides align to TRBD2. The CDR3 loop spans 15 amino acids. Per germline, CDR1 WNHNN and CDR2 SYGVQD (reference sequence). V lost 3 bases, J lost 5 bases, and 4 bases stayed unmatched. CDR3 sequence reads: CASSDLLAGDNEQFF. The CDR3 DNA is TGCGCCAGCAGTGATCTCCTAGCGGGAGACAATGAGCAGTTCTTC.

The chain recombines TRBV7-2 with TRBJ1-3, with 7 bases matching TRBD1. CDR1 SGHTA and CDR2 FQGNSA come from the germline V gene. This CDR3 spans 17 amino acids. The V gene end was trimmed by 4 bases and the J gene end by 4 bases; junction bases not matched to a gene: 13. The CDR3 loop is CASSSTPGQLIGNTIYF. In DNA, the CDR3 is TGTGCCAGCAGCTCCACCCCGGGACAGCTAATAGGAAACACCATATATTTT.

This clone was seen a single time. The CDR3 bases are TGCGCCAGCAGCACCGCCCCCGGACAGATTTACGAGCAGTACTTC. Translated: CASSTAPGQIYEQYF. The chain has TRBV5-1 and TRBJ2-7, with D possibly TRBD1 on 6 matching bases. The CDR3 consists of 15 residues. Trimming left V 4 bases short and J 4 bases short, with 18 bases between. Germline assignment: CDR1 SGHRS and CDR2 YFSETQ.

V usage is TRBV19 and J usage is TRBJ2-5; TRBD1 matches 10 bases. The CDR3 runs 13 residues. The V segment lost 11 bases and the J segment 5 bases; nucleotides outside the gene matches: 8. Germline V gives CDR1 LNHDA, CDR2 SQIVND (reference sequence). CDR3 DNA sequence: TGTGCCTCCAGGGGACAGGGGTATGAGACCCAGTACTTC. Its translation: CASRGQGYETQYF.

J is TRBJ2-3 and V is TRBV19; no clear D. The germline V gene encodes CDR1 LNHDA and CDR2 SQIVND (reference sequence). CDR3 length: 14 amino acids. The ends were cut back, 8 bases at V and 2 bases at J, with 14 bases in the middle. CDR3 sequence reads: CASASTPYTDTQYF. CDR3 DNA: TGTGCCAGTGCCTCGACGCCGTACACAGATACGCAGTATTTT.

The chain couples TRBV19 to TRBJ1-4; no reliable D call. Germline values: CDR1 LNHDA, CDR2 SQIVND (reference sequence). V lost 6 bases to trimming and J lost 7 bases, with 15 bases between them. This CDR3 has 14 residues. CDR3 DNA sequence: TGTGCCAGTAGGTCGTCGGGAGTAGGTGAAAAACTGTTTTTT. Translating gives CASRSSGVGEKLFF.

The chain carries TRBV2 and TRBJ1-1; TRBD1 matches 7 bases. Trimming at V came to 4 bases and at J to 2 bases, leaving 4 bases not matched to a gene. The CDR3 runs 14 residues. From germline, CDR1 is SNHLY and CDR2 FYNNEI. CDR3 DNA: TGTGCCAGCAGTGTTGACAGGGTAAACACTGAAGCTTTCTTT. It codes for CASSVDRVNTEAFF.

CDR3 coding DNA: TGCGCCAGCGACCCCGGACGGGCATTTAGCACAGATACGCAGTATTTT. This codes for CASDPGRAFSTDTQYF. The chain is built from TRBV5-1 and TRBJ2-3, with unresolved D. The V end was cut by 7 bases, the J end by 0 bases, with 18 bases between. The CDR3 consists of 16 residues. The V gene's germline CDR1 is SGHRS and CDR2 YFSETQ.

J is TRBJ1-1 and V is TRBV27, with 7 bases that match TRBD1. CDR3 length: 13 amino acids. Trimming took 7 bases from V and 5 from J; bases not matched to a gene: 7. CDR1 and CDR2 (germline): MNHEY, SMNVEV (reference sequence). In nucleotides, the CDR3 is TGTGCCAGCAACAGACAGGGTGGAACTGAAGCTTTCTTT. This sequence encodes CASNRQGGTEAFF.

The genes are TRBV4-3 and TRBJ2-1, with TRBD2 matching 14 bases. This CDR3 comprises 16 residues. The germline V gene encodes CDR1 LGHNA and CDR2 YSLEER. After removal of 4 bases from V and 8 bases from J, the junction contained 7 bases not matched to a gene. The CDR3 loop is CASSPSGLAGEDEQFF. The CDR3 DNA reads as TGCGCCAGCAGCCCGTCGGGACTAGCGGGGGAAGATGAGCAGTTCTTC.

This chain links TRBV6-4 with TRBJ1-1; no clear D gene. The CDR3 has 14 amino acids. V lost 0 bases and J 4 bases, leaving 9 bases between the germline ends. CDR1 is MRHNA and CDR2 is SNTAGT in the germline V gene. CDR3 protein: CASSDSGEGTEAFF. CDR3 nucleotides: TGTGCCAGCAGTGACTCCGGGGAAGGCACTGAAGCTTTCTTT.

This rearrangement joins TRBV27 to TRBJ1-2; 7 positions agree with TRBD1. Germline CDR1 MNHEY, CDR2 SMNVEV (reference sequence). The junction had 9 bases not matched to a gene; V was cut back by 6 bases and J by 2 bases. This CDR3 contains 15 residues. The CDR3 sequence: CASSPFPGGNYGYTF. The CDR3 DNA sequence: TGTGCCAGCAGCCCTTTCCCAGGGGGAAACTATGGCTACACCTTC.

In its sample, this clone was seen a few times. This chain uses TRBV12-3 or TRBV12-4 with TRBJ1-2; D uncertain. Deletions cut 5 bases from V and 8 bases from J, with 12 bases between. The CDR3 totals 12 residues. The CDR3 coding sequence is TGTGCCAGCAGTACTACGGGGTACGGCTACACCTTC. Protein sequence: CASSTTGYGYTF.